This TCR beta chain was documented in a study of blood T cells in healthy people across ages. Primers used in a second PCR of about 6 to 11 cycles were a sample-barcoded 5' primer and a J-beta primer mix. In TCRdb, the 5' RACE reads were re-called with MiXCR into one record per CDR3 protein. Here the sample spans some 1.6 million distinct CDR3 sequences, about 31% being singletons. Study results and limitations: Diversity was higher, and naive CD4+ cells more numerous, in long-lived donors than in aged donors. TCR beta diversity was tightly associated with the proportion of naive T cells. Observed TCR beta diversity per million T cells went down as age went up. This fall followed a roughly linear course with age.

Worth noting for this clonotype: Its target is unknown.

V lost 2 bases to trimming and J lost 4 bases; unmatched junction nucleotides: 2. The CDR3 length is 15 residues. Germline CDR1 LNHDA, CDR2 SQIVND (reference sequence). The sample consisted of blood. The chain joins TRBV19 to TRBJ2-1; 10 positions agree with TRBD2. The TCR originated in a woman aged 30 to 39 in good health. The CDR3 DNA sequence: TGTGCCAGTAGTATAACTAGCGGGGCTTACAATGAGCAGTTCTTC. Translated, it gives CASSITSGAYNEQFF.